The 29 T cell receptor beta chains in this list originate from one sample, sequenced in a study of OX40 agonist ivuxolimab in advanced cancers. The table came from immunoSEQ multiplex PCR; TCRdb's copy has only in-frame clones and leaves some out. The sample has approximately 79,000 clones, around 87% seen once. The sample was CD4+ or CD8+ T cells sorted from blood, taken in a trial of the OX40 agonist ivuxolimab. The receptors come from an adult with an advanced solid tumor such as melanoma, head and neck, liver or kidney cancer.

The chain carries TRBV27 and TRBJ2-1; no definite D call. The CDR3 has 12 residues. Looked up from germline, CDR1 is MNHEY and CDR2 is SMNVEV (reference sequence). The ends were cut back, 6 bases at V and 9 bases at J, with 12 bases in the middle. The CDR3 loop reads CASRGPGGEQFF. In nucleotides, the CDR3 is TGTGCCAGCAGAGGCCCGGGCGGTGAGCAGTTCTTC.

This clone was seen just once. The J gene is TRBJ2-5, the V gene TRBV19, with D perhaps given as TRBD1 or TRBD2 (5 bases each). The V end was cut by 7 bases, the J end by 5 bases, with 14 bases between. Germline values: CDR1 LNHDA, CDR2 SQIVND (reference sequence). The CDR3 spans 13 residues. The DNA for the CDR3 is TGTGCCAGTAAGGGCAGGGCTAGCGAGACCCAGTACTTC. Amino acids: CASKGRASETQYF.

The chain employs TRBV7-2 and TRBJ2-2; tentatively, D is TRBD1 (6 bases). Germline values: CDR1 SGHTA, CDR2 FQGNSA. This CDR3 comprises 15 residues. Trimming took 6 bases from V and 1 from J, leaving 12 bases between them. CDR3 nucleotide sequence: TGTGCCAGCAGTGCTCAGGGGCGGAACACCGGGGAGCTGTTTTTT. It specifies CASSAQGRNTGELFF.

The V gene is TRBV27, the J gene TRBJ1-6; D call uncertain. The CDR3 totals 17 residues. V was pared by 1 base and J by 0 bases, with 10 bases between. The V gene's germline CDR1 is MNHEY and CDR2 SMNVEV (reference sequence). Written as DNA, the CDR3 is TGTGCCAGCAGTTTATTTGCGGTGAGCTCCTATAATTCACCCCTCCACTTT. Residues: CASSLFAVSSYNSPLHF.

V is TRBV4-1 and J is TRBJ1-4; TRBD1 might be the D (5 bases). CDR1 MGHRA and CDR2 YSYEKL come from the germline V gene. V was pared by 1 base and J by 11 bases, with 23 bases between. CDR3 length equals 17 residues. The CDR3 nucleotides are TGCGCCAGCAGCCAAGTACTTGTCGCCAGGGCCCGTCGGAAACTGTTTTTT. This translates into CASSQVLVARARRKLFF.

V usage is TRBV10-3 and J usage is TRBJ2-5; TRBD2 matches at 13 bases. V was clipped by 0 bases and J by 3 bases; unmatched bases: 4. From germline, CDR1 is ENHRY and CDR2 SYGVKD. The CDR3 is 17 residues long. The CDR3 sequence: CAISESMGTSGKETQYF. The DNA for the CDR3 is TGTGCCATCAGTGAGTCTATGGGGACTAGCGGGAAAGAGACCCAGTACTTC.

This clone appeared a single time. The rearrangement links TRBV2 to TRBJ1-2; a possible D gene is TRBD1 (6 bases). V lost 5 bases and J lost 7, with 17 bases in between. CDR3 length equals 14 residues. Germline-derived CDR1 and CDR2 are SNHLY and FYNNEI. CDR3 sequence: CASSWGQGSSGYTF. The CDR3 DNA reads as TGTGCCAGCAGTTGGGGGCAGGGAAGCAGTGGCTACACCTTC. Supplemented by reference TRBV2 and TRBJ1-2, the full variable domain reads EPEVTQTPSHQVTQMGQEVILRCVPISNHLYFYWYRQILGQKVEFLVSFYNNEISEKSEIFDDQFSVERPDGSNFTLKIRSTKLEDSAMYFCASSWGQGSSGYTFGSGTRLTVV.

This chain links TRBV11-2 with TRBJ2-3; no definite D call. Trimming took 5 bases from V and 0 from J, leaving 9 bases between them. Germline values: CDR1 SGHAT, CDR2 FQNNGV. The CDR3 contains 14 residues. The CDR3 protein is CASSLSMSTDTQYF. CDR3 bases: TGTGCCAGCAGCCTATCTATGAGCACAGATACGCAGTATTTT.

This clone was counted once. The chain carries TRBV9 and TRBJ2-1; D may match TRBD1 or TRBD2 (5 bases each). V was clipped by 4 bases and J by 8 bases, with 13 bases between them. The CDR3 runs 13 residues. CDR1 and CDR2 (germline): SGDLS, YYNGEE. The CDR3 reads CASSPRDPYEQFF. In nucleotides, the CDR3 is TGTGCCAGCAGCCCCCGGGACCCTTATGAGCAGTTCTTC.

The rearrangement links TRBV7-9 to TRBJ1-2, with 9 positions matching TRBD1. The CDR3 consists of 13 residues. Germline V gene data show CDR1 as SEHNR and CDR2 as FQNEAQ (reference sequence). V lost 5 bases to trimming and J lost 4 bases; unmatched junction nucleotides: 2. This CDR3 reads CASSTTGGYGYTF. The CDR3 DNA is TGTGCCAGCAGCACGACAGGGGGCTATGGCTACACCTTC.

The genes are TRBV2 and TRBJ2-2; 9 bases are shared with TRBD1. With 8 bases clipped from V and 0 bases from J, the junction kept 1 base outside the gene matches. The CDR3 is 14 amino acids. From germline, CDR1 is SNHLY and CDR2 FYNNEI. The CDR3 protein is CASGDRANTGELFF. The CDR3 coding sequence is TGTGCCAGCGGGGACAGGGCGAACACCGGGGAGCTGTTTTTT. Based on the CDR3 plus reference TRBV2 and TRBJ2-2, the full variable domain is EPEVTQTPSHQVTQMGQEVILRCVPISNHLYFYWYRQILGQKVEFLVSFYNNEISEKSEIFDDQFSVERPDGSNFTLKIRSTKLEDSAMYFCASGDRANTGELFFGEGSRLTVL.

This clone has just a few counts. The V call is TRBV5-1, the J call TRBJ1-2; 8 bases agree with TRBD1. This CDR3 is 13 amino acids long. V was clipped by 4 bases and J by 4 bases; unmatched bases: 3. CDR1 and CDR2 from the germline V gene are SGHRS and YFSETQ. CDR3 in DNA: TGCGCCAGCAGCACGGGACAGGTCTATGGCTACACCTTC. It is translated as CASSTGQVYGYTF.

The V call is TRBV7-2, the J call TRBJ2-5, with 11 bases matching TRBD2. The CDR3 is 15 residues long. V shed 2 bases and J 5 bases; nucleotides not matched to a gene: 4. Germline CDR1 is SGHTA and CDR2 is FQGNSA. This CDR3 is CASSLIAGGPETQYF. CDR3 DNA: TGTGCCAGCAGCTTAATAGCGGGGGGGCCTGAGACCCAGTACTTC.

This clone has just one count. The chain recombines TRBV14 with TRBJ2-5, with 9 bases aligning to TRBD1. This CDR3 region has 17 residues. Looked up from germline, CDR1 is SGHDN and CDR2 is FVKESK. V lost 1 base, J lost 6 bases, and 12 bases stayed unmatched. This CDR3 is CASSQGNRDRVMKTQYF. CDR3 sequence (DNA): TGTGCCAGCAGCCAAGGTAACCGGGACAGGGTTATGAAGACCCAGTACTTC.

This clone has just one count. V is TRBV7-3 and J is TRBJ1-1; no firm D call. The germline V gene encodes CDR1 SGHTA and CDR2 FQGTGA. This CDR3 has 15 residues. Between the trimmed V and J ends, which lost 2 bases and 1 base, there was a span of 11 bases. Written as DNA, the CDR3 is TGTGCCAGCAGCTTAGGAGGGAGCCGGAACACTGAAGCTTTCTTT. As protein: CASSLGGSRNTEAFF.

CDR3 loop: CASSFQGGAGWNTIYF. Here the CDR3 DNA reads TGTGCCAGCAGCTTCCAAGGTGGGGCAGGTTGGAACACCATATATTTT. This chain connects TRBV11-2 to TRBJ1-3; D is perhaps TRBD1 (5 bases). Germline V gives CDR1 SGHAT, CDR2 FQNNGV. This CDR3 region has 16 residues. Trimming removed 3 bases from V and 7 bases from J, with 19 bases in between. The full variable domain, its missing parts supplied by reference TRBV11-2 and TRBJ1-3, is EAGVAQSPRYKIIEKRQSVAFWCNPISGHATLYWYQQILGQGPKLLIQFQNNGVVDDSQLPKDRFSAERLKGVDSTLKIQPAKLEDSAVYLCASSFQGGAGWNTIYFGEGSWLTVV.

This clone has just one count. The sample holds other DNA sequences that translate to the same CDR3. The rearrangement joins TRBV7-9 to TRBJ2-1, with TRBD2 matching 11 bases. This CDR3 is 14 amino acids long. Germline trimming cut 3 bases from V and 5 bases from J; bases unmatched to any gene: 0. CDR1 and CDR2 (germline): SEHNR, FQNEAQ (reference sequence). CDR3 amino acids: CASSLGLADNEQFF. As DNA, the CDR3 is TGTGCCAGCAGCTTGGGACTAGCGGACAATGAGCAGTTCTTC. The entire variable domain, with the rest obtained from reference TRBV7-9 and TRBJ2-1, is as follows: DTGVSQNPRHKITKRGQNVTFRCDPISEHNRLYWYRQTLGQGPEFLTYFQNEAQLEKSRLLSDRFSAERPKGSFSTLEIQRTEQGDSAMYLCASSLGLADNEQFFGPGTRLTVL.

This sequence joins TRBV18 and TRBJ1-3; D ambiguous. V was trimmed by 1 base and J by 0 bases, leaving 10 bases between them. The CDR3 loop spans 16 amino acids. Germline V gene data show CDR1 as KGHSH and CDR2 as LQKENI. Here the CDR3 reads CASSPREGSSGNTIYF. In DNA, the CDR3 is TGTGCCAGCTCACCACGCGAAGGCAGCTCTGGAAACACCATATATTTT.

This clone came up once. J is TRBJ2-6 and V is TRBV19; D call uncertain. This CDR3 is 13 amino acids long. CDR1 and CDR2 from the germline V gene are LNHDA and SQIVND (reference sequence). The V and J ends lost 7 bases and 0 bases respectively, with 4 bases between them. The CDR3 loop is CASTFSGANVLTF. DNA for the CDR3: TGTGCCAGTACTTTCTCTGGGGCCAACGTCCTGACTTTC.

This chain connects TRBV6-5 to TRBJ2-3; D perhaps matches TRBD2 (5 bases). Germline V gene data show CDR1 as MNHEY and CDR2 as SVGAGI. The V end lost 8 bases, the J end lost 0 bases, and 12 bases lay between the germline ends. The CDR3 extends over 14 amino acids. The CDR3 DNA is TGTGCCAGCGGGCGGGTTATAAGCACAGATACGCAGTATTTT. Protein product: CASGRVISTDTQYF.

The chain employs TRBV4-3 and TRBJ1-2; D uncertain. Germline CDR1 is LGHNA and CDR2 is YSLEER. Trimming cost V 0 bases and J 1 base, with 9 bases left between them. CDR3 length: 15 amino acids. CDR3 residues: CASSQEPADNYGYTF. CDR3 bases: TGCGCCAGCAGCCAAGAGCCCGCGGATAACTATGGCTACACCTTC.

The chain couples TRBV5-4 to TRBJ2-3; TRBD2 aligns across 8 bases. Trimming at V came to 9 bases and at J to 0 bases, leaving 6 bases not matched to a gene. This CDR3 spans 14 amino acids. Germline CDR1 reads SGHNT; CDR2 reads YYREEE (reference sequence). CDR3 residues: CATKRGGSTDTQYF. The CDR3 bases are TGTGCCACTAAGCGCGGGGGGAGCACAGATACGCAGTATTTT. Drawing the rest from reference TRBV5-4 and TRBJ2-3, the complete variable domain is ETGVTQSPTHLIKTRGQQVTLRCSSQSGHNTVSWYQQALGQGPQFIFQYYREEENGRGNFPPRFSGLQFPNYSSELNVNALELDDSALYLCATKRGGSTDTQYFGPGTRLTVL.

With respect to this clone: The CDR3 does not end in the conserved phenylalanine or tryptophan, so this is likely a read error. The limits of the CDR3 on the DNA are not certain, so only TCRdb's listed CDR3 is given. The CDR3 reads CASSFRTPSWS. The chain is built from TRBV27 and TRBJ1-1; TRBD1 is taken as the D call from the table, unchecked against the DNA. The CDR3 spans 11 amino acids, including both terminal residues. Germline assignment: CDR1 MNHEY and CDR2 SMNVEV (reference sequence).

The CDR3 is CAWTGPGVAYNEQFF. The CDR3 nucleotides read TGTGCCTGGACCGGCCCGGGAGTCGCCTACAATGAGCAGTTCTTC. This chain uses TRBV30 with TRBJ2-1, with a tentative D call TRBD2 (6 bases). V lost 4 bases, J lost 2 bases, and 15 bases lay in between. The CDR3 is 15 amino acids. Germline assignment: CDR1 GTSNPN and CDR2 SVGIG (reference sequence).

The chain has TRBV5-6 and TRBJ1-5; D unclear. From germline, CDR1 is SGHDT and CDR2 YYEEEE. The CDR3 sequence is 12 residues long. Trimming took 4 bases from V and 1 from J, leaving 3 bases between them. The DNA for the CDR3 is TGTGCCAGCAGCCGAAGCAATCAGCCCCAGCATTTT. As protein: CASSRSNQPQHF. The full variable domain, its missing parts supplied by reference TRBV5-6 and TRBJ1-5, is DAGVTQSPTHLIKTRGQQVTLRCSPKSGHDTVSWYQQALGQGPQFIFQYYEEEERQRGNFPDRFSGHQFPNYSSELNVNALLLGDSALYLCASSRSNQPQHFGDGTRLSIL.

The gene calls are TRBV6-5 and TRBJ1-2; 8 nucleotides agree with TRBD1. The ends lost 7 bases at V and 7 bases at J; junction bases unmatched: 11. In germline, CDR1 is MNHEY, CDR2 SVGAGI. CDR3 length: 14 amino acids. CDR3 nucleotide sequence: TGTGCCAGCATTCCCGACAGGGGTGGTTTTGGCTACACCTTC. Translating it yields CASIPDRGGFGYTF.

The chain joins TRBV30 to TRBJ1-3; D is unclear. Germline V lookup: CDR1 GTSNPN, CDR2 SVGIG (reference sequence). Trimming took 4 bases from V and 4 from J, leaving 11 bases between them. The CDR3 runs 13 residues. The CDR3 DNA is TGTGCCTGGACCCACAGCGGAGGAAACACCATATATTTT. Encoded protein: CAWTHSGGNTIYF.

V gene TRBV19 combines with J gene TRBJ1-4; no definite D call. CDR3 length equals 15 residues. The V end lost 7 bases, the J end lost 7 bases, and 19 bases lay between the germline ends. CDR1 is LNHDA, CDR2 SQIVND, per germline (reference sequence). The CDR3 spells CASTMTAAPTEKLFF. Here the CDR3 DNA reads TGTGCCAGTACTATGACGGCCGCGCCTACTGAAAAACTGTTTTTT.

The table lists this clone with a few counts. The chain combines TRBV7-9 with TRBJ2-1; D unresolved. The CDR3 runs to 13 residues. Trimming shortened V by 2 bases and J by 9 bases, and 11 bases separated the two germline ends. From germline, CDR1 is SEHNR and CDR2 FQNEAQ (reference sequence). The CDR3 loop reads CASSLYSTTEQFF. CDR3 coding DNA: TGTGCCAGCAGCTTATACTCAACGACTGAGCAGTTCTTC.